A selection of T cell receptor beta chains follows, all from one sample in a study of T-cell reconstitution after alpha-beta-depleted transplantation in children. TCRdb ran MiXCR on the PCR reads and lists one entry per CDR3 protein. The top ten clones hold roughly 2.7% of a sample with 200,000 to 250,000 distinct CDR3 sequences, about 25% of them seen once. The sample consisted of PBMCs, taken before TCRalphabeta/CD19-depleted stem cell transplant. Receptors originate from a girl between 2 and 10 years old with Fanconi anemia, due to receive a stem cell transplant. The conserved cysteine and the conserved F or W are not part of the CDR3 here. The order of the fields is V gene, J gene, CDR3 length, CDR3 protein.

v_call: TRBV10-2
j_call: TRBJ2-7
cdr3_length: 10
cdr3_aa: ASSEYALEPY

v_call: TRBV20-1
j_call: TRBJ2-1
cdr3_length: 12
cdr3_aa: SAKAGDRTDEQF

v_call: TRBV20-1
j_call: TRBJ2-7
cdr3_length: 11
cdr3_aa: SARDASAYEQY

v_call: TRBV29-1
j_call: TRBJ1-5
cdr3_length: 10
cdr3_aa: SVSTGQQPQH

v_call: TRBV28
j_call: TRBJ1-1
cdr3_length: 13
cdr3_aa: ASSSSMEENTEAF

v_call: TRBV29-1
j_call: TRBJ2-1
cdr3_length: 12
cdr3_aa: SVAVRDSYNEQF

v_call: TRBV18
j_call: TRBJ2-5
cdr3_length: 13
cdr3_aa: ASSPDRDNQETQY

v_call: TRBV28
j_call: TRBJ2-7
cdr3_length: 11
cdr3_aa: ASSSLRIYEQY

v_call: TRBV12-3/TRBV12-4
j_call: TRBJ2-7
cdr3_length: 12
cdr3_aa: ASSPTSGGDEQY

v_call: TRBV7-8
j_call: TRBJ2-3
cdr3_length: 12
cdr3_aa: ASSLSWVTDTQY

v_call: TRBV27
j_call: TRBJ2-3
cdr3_length: 14
cdr3_aa: ASSLGRGWAADTQY

v_call: TRBV20-1
j_call: TRBJ2-7
cdr3_length: 12
cdr3_aa: SAGVKQNAGEQY

v_call: TRBV5-1
j_call: TRBJ2-5
cdr3_length: 13
cdr3_aa: ASSPRPSAEETQY

v_call: TRBV15
j_call: TRBJ2-1
cdr3_length: 13
cdr3_aa: ATSRRRASGSSQF

v_call: TRBV15
j_call: TRBJ2-5
cdr3_length: 13
cdr3_aa: ATSRVVQEQETQY

v_call: TRBV5-1
j_call: TRBJ2-7
cdr3_length: 11
cdr3_aa: ASSFGDTYEQY

v_call: TRBV27
j_call: TRBJ2-1
cdr3_length: 12
cdr3_aa: ASQDYLGVNEQF

v_call: TRBV29-1
j_call: TRBJ2-1
cdr3_length: 14
cdr3_aa: SVGEPGLAVYNEQF

v_call: TRBV9
j_call: TRBJ1-6
cdr3_length: 16
cdr3_aa: ASSDNRGPSSYNSPLH

v_call: TRBV29-1
j_call: TRBJ2-7
cdr3_length: 12
cdr3_aa: SVEGTRGKYEQY

v_call: TRBV28
j_call: TRBJ2-6
cdr3_length: 13
cdr3_aa: ASSPADSGANVLT

v_call: TRBV11-2
j_call: TRBJ2-5
cdr3_length: 15
cdr3_aa: ASSLELGGTSRETQY

v_call: TRBV25-1
j_call: TRBJ1-1
cdr3_length: 13
cdr3_aa: ASSDPRQGASEAF

v_call: TRBV29-1
j_call: TRBJ2-2
cdr3_length: 13
cdr3_aa: SVDLRGGLGGELF

v_call: TRBV7-2
j_call: TRBJ2-3
cdr3_length: 9
cdr3_aa: ASSLLDTQY

v_call: TRBV7-2
j_call: TRBJ2-1
cdr3_length: 14
cdr3_aa: ASRERDRSSYNEQF

v_call: TRBV27
j_call: TRBJ1-5
cdr3_length: 12
cdr3_aa: ASSFGTGDQPQH

v_call: TRBV20-1
j_call: TRBJ2-1
cdr3_length: 16
cdr3_aa: SASPGTSGRYLDNEQF

v_call: TRBV11-2
j_call: TRBJ2-5
cdr3_length: 14
cdr3_aa: ASSLDKQGLVETQY

v_call: TRBV24-1
j_call: TRBJ2-5
cdr3_length: 12
cdr3_aa: ATRGEGLQETQY

v_call: TRBV6-2/TRBV6-3
j_call: TRBJ2-3
cdr3_length: 12
cdr3_aa: ASKHWTGTDTQY

v_call: TRBV5-4
j_call: TRBJ2-5
cdr3_length: 20
cdr3_aa: ASSLAVLISTGPRGIGETQY

v_call: TRBV5-1
j_call: TRBJ2-1
cdr3_length: 15
cdr3_aa: ASSSPLAGAHYNEQF

v_call: TRBV7-2
j_call: TRBJ2-6
cdr3_length: 12
cdr3_aa: ASSSSPGANVLT

v_call: TRBV12-3/TRBV12-4
j_call: TRBJ2-1
cdr3_length: 13
cdr3_aa: ASSLRAGYYNEQF

v_call: TRBV11-2
j_call: TRBJ2-7
cdr3_length: 12
cdr3_aa: ASSRRDSLYEQY

v_call: TRBV7-6
j_call: TRBJ2-7
cdr3_length: 14
cdr3_aa: ASSLVPGQVGNEQY

v_call: TRBV20-1
j_call: TRBJ2-3
cdr3_length: 12
cdr3_aa: SARDRGYTDTQY